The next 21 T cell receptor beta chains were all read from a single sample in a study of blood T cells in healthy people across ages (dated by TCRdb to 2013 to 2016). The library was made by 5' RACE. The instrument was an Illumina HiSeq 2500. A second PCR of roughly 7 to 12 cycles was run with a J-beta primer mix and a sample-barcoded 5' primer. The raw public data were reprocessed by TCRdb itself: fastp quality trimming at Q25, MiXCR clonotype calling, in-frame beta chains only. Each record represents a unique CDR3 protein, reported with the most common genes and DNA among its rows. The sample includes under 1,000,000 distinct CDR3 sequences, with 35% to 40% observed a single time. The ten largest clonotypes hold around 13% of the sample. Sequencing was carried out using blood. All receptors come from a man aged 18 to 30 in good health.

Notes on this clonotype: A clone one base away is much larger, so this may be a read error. Here the CDR3 DNA reads TGTGCCAGCAGTTTCCCCCCGGGCGGGGGGGGATTTTTTCGCACAGATATGCAGTATTTT. This gives the protein CASSFPPGGGGFFRTDMQYF. This chain joins TRBV12-3 or TRBV12-4 and TRBJ2-3, with TRBD2 matching over 9 bases. The CDR3 consists of 20 residues.

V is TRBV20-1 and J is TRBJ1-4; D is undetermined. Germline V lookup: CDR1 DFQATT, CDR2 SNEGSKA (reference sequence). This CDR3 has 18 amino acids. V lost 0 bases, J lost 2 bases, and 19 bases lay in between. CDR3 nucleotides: TGCAGTGCTAGAGATCTATGGGGTGGTGTCCCCACTAATGAAAAACTGTTTTTT. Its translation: CSARDLWGGVPTNEKLFF.

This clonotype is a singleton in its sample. The CDR3 spells CASKRQESTDTQYF. The CDR3 DNA reads TGTGCCAGCAAAAGACAGGAGAGCACAGATACGCAGTATTTT. This chain links TRBV7-2 with TRBJ2-3, with a weak D call TRBD1 (6 bases). Germline CDR1 and CDR2: SGHTA and FQGNSA. The germline V and J ends were trimmed by 7 bases and 0 bases, with 11 bases remaining between them. The CDR3 length is 14 residues.

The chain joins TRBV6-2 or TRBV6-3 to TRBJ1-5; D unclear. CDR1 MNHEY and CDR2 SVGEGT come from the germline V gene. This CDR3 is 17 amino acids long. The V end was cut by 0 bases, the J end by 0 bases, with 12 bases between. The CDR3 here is CASSYSLGRTSNQPQHF. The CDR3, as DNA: TGTGCCAGCAGTTACTCTCTGGGAAGGACTAGCAATCAGCCCCAGCATTTT.

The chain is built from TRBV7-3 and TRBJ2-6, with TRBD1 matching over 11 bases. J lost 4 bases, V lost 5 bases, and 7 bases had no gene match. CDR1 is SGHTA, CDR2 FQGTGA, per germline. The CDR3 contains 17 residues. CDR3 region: CASSPGQGASGANVLTF. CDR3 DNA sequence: TGTGCCAGCAGCCCTGGACAGGGGGCATCGGGGGCCAACGTCCTGACTTTC.

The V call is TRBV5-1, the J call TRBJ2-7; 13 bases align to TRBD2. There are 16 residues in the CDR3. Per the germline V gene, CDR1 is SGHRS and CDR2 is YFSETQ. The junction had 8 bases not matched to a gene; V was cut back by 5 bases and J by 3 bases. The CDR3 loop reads CASSFGLAGEYYEQYF. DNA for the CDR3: TGCGCCAGCAGTTTCGGACTAGCGGGAGAGTACTACGAGCAGTACTTC.

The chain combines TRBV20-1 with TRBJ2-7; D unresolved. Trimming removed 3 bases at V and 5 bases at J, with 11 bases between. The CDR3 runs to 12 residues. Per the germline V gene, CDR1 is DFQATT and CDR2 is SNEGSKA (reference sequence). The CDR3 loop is CSASPRTNEQYF. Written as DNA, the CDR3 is TGCAGTGCTAGCCCTAGAACCAACGAGCAGTACTTC.

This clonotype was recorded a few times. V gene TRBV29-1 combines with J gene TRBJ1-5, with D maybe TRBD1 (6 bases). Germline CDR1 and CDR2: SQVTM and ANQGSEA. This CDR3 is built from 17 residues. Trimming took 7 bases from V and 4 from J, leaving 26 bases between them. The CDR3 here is CSERAPGQRGANQPQHF. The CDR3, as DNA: TGCAGCGAGAGAGCTCCGGGACAACGAGGTGCAAATCAGCCCCAGCATTTT.

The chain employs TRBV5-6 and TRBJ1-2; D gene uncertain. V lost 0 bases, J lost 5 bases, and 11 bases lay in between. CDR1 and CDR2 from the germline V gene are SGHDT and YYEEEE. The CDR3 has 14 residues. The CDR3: CASSLGSEVYGYTF. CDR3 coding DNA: TGTGCCAGCAGCTTGGGGTCGGAAGTATATGGCTACACCTTC. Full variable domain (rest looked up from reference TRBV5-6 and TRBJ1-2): DAGVTQSPTHLIKTRGQQVTLRCSPKSGHDTVSWYQQALGQGPQFIFQYYEEEERQRGNFPDRFSGHQFPNYSSELNVNALLLGDSALYLCASSLGSEVYGYTFGSGTRLTVV.

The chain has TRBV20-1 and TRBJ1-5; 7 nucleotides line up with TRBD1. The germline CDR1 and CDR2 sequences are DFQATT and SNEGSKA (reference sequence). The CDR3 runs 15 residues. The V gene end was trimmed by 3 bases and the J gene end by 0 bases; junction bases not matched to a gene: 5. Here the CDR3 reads CSASTGQYSNQPQHF. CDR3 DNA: TGCAGTGCTAGTACGGGACAGTATAGCAATCAGCCCCAGCATTTT.

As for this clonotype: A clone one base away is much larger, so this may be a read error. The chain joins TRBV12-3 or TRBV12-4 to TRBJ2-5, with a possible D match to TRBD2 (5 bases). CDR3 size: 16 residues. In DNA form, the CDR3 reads TGTGCCAGCAGTTTAGCGGGCGGCAACCCAGCGGAGACCCTGTACTTC. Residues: CASSLAGGNPAETLYF.

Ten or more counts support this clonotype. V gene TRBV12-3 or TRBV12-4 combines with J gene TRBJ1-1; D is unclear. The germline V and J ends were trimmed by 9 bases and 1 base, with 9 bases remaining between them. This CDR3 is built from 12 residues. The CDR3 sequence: CASRRKNTEAFF. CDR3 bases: TGTGCCAGTAGACGGAAGAACACTGAAGCTTTCTTT.

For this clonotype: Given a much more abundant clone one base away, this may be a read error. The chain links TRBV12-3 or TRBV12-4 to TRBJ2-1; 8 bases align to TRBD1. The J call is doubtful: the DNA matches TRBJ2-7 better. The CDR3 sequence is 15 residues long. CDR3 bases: TGTGCCAGCGGCGGACAGGGACCTGCCTACAATGAGCAGTACTTC. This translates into CASGGQGPAYNEQYF.

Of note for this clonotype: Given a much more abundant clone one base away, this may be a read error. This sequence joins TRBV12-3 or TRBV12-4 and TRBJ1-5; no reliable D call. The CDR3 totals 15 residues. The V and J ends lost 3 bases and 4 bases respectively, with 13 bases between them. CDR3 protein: CASSFLVDWNQPQHF. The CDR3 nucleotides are TGTGCCAGCAGTTTCTTGGTGGACTGGAATCAGCCCCAGCATTTT.

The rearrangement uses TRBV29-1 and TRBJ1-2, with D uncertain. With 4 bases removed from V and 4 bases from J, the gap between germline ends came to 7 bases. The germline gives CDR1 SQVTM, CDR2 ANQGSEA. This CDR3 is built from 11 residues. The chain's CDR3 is CSVGSLYGYTF. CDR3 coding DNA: TGCAGCGTTGGAAGCCTCTATGGCTACACCTTC.

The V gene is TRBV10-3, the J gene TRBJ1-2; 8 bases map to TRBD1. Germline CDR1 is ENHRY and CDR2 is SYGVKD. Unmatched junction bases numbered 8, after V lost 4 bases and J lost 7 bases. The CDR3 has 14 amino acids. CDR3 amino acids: CAISGVDRAGGYTF. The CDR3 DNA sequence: TGTGCCATCAGTGGAGTGGACAGGGCCGGTGGCTACACCTTC.

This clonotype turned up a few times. In nucleotides, the CDR3 is TGCGCCAGCAGCCTCGCCGAAGGGACCTCCTACGAGCAGTACTTC. Translated: CASSLAEGTSYEQYF. This chain joins TRBV4-1 and TRBJ2-7, with D tentatively TRBD1 or TRBD2 (5 bases each). Per germline, CDR1 MGHRA and CDR2 YSYEKL. The CDR3 spans 15 residues. V was clipped by 4 bases and J by 0 bases, with 13 bases between them.

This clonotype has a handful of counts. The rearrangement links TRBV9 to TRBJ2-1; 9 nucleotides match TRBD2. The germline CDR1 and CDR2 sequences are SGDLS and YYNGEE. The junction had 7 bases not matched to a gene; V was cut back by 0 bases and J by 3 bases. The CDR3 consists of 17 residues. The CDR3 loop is CASSVVGGLANYNEQFF. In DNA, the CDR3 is TGTGCCAGCAGCGTAGTGGGGGGACTAGCTAACTACAATGAGCAGTTCTTC.

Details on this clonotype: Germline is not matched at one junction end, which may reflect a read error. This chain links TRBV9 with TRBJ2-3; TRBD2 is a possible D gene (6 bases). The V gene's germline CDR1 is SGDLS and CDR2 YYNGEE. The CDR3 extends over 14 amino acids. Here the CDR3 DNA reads TGTGCCAGCAGCTTCCGGGACTTCACAGATATGCAGTATTTT. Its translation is CASSFRDFTDMQYF.

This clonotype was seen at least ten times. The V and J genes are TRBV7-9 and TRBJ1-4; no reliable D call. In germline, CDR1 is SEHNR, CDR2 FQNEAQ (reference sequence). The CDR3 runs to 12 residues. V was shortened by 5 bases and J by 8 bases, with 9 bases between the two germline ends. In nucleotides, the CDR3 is TGTGCCAGCAGCCCACTCGAAGAAAAACTGTTTTTT. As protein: CASSPLEEKLFF.

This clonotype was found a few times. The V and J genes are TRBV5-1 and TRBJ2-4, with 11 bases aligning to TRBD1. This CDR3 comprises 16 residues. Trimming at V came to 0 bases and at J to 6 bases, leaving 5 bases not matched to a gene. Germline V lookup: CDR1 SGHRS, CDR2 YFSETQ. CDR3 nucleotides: TGCGCCAGCAGCTTGGCCTTTGGACAGGGGGCAAACATTCAGTACTTC. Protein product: CASSLAFGQGANIQYF.